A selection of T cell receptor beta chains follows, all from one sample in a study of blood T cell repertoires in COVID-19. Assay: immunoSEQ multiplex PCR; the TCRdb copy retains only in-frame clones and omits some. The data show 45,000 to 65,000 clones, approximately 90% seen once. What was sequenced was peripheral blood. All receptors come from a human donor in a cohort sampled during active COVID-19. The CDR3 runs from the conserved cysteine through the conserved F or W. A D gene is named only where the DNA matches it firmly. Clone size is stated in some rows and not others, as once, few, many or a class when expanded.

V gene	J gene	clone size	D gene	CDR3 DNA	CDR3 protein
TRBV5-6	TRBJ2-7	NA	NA	TGTGCCAGCAGCCAACAGGGCAAAACCTACGAGCAGTACTTC	CASSQQGKTYEQYF
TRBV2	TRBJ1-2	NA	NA	TGTGCCAGCAGCATCTTGACAGCTAGTAGCAATGGCTACACCTTC	CASSILTASSNGYTF
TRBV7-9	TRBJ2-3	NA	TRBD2	TGTGCCAGCAGCCTCTCCCCCCTGCGCGGGAGTACAGATACGCAGTATTTT	CASSLSPLRGSTDTQYF
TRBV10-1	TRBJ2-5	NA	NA	TGCGCCAGCAGCGAACTCGCCGGGAACAACCAAGAGACCCAGTACTTC	CASSELAGNNQETQYF
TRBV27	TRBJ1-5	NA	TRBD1	TGTGCCAGTAGACAGGGAGGCTCATATAGCAATCAGCCCCAGCATTTT	CASRQGGSYSNQPQHF
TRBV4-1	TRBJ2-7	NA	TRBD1	TGCGCCAGCAGCCAACATCCGGACAGGGAGAGTGGCCACGAGCAGTACTTC	CASSQHPDRESGHEQYF
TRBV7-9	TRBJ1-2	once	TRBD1	TGTGCCAGCAGCTTAGGGGGACAGGGGGCGACCTATGGCTACACCTTC	CASSLGGQGATYGYTF
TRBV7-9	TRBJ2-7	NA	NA	TGTGCCAGCAGCTCCCCTAAGAGGCCTTACGAGCAGTACTTC	CASSSPKRPYEQYF
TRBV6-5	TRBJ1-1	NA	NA	TGTGCCAGCAGTTATTTACCTAAGGGGGAAGCTTTCTTT	CASSYLPKGEAFF
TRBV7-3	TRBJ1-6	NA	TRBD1	TGTGCCAGCGGGCCCGGGACAGGGGGTTCACCCCTCCACTTT	CASGPGTGGSPLHF
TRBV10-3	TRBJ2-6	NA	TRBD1	TGTGCCATCAGTGTGTTAGCAGGGGGCCTCTCTGGGGCCAACGTCCTGACTTTC	CAISVLAGGLSGANVLTF
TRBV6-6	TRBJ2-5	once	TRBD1	TGTGCCAGCCGGACAGGGCAAGAGACCCAGTACTTC	CASRTGQETQYF
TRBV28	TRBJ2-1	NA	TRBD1	TGTGCCAGCAGTTTATTACATACTACAGGGGATGAGCAGTTCTTC	CASSLLHTTGDEQFF
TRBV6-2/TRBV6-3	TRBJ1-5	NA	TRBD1	TGTGCCAGCAGTTACTTACTCGGGACAGGGCCTCGGATGAGCAATCAGCCCCAGCATTTT	CASSYLLGTGPRMSNQPQHF
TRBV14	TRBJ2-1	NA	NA	TGTGCCAGCAGCCAAGCGAAGTCGAGCTCCTACAATGAGCAGTTCTTC	CASSQAKSSSYNEQFF
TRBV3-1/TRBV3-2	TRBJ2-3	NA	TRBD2	TGTGCCAGCAGCCAGGGACTAGCTAGCACAGATACGCAGTATTTT	CASSQGLASTDTQYF
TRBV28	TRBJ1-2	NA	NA	TGTGCCAGCAGCGACTTTTACTATGGCTACACCTTC	CASSDFYYGYTF
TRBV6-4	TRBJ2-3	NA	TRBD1	TGTGCCAGCAGCTCCCGTACAGGGGGGATGACAGATACGCAGTATTTT	CASSSRTGGMTDTQYF
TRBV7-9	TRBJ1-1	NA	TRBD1	TGTGCCAGCGCGCGACAGGGAGAGAACACTGAAGCTTTCTTT	CASARQGENTEAFF
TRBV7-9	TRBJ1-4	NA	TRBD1	TGTGCCAGCAGCCCGGGACAGGGTAACGAAAAACTGTTTTTT	CASSPGQGNEKLFF
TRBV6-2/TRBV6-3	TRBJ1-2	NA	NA	TGTGCCAGCAGTCTAACTGGTACCATCTATGGCTACACCTTC	CASSLTGTIYGYTF
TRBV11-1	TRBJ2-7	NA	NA	TGTGCCAGCAGCTTAGATCGGGTCGGTTCCTACGAGCAGTACTTC	CASSLDRVGSYEQYF